The 32 T cell receptor beta chains presented below share a single source sample, sequenced in a study of blood T cell repertoires in COVID-19. Produced via immunoSEQ multiplex PCR; TCRdb's table is partial and in-frame only. This table has a few hundred thousand clones, about nine tenths appearing once. Sequencing was performed on PBMCs or T cells enriched from blood (not recorded which). Every receptor here comes from a woman in her 50s who had recovered from COVID-19.

V is TRBV11-2 and J is TRBJ2-3; tentative D call: TRBD1 (6 bases). V was shortened by 0 bases and J by 6 bases, with 13 bases between the two germline ends. This CDR3 spans 15 amino acids. The germline V gene has CDR1 SGHAT and CDR2 FQNNGV. Here the CDR3 reads CASSLDLAGADTQYF. As DNA, the CDR3 is TGTGCCAGCAGCTTAGATCTGGCAGGGGCGGATACGCAGTATTTT.

This clone was observed a few times. The chain joins TRBV5-4 to TRBJ1-1; tentatively, D is TRBD1 (5 bases). Per the germline V gene, CDR1 is SGHNT and CDR2 is YYREEE (reference sequence). The CDR3 extends over 11 amino acids. CDR3 region: CATQGNTEAFF. CDR3 in DNA: TGTGCAACTCAGGGGAACACTGAAGCTTTCTTT.

This CDR3 reads CASSIDGQGDTEAFF. In DNA, the CDR3 is TGTGCCAGTAGTATAGACGGACAGGGGGACACTGAAGCTTTCTTT. The V call is TRBV19, the J call TRBJ1-1; 10 bases align to TRBD1. There are 15 residues in the CDR3. The junction had 1 base not matched to a gene; V was cut back by 0 bases and J by 3 bases. The V gene's germline CDR1 is LNHDA and CDR2 SQIVND (reference sequence).

The V gene is TRBV3-1 (or the pseudogene TRBV3-2), the J gene TRBJ1-1; perhaps TRBD1 as D (6 bases). CDR3 length: 12 amino acids. Deletions cut 5 bases from V and 10 bases from J, with 14 bases between. Germline lookup yields CDR1 LGHDT and CDR2 YNNKEL (reference sequence). CDR3 residues: CASSTQGLGAFF. CDR3 DNA sequence: TGTGCCAGCAGCACACAGGGTCTTGGAGCTTTCTTT.

The V gene is TRBV4-3, the J gene TRBJ1-1; D perhaps matches TRBD1 (5 bases). Trimming cost V 0 bases and J 0 bases, with 5 bases left between them. Germline V gives CDR1 LGHNA, CDR2 YSLEER. This CDR3 spans 14 amino acids. The CDR3, as DNA: TGCGCCAGCAGCCAAGAGACAGTGAACACTGAAGCTTTCTTT. This sequence encodes CASSQETVNTEAFF.

The chain couples TRBV6-5 to TRBJ1-2; D is ambiguous. The CDR3 totals 13 residues. V was clipped by 5 bases and J by 1 base, with 8 bases between them. Germline V gives CDR1 MNHEY, CDR2 SVGAGI. CDR3 sequence reads: CASSNSFNYGYTF. The CDR3 DNA reads as TGTGCCAGCAGTAACAGCTTTAACTATGGCTACACCTTC.

This sequence joins TRBV4-3 and TRBJ2-6; 9 nucleotides line up with TRBD1. CDR3 length: 17 residues. CDR1 is LGHNA and CDR2 is YSLEER in the germline V gene. J was trimmed by 2 bases and V by 4 bases; bases with no gene match: 6. CDR3 DNA sequence: TGCGCCAGCAGCCCGGGACAGGGTAACACTGGGGCCAACGTCCTGACTTTC. It encodes CASSPGQGNTGANVLTF.

The rearrangement links TRBV4-1 to TRBJ1-6; D remains unclear. CDR1 and CDR2 (germline): MGHRA, YSYEKL. This CDR3 contains 15 residues. Trimming removed 0 bases from V and 10 bases from J, with 13 bases in between. CDR3 DNA: TGCGCCAGCAGCCAAGAACCGGGGTGGCTCTCACCCCTCCACTTT. It encodes CASSQEPGWLSPLHF.

The rearrangement links TRBV7-2 to TRBJ2-3; a weak D match, TRBD1 (5 bases). The germline V gene encodes CDR1 SGHTA and CDR2 FQGNSA. The CDR3 extends over 16 amino acids. The ends were cut back, 5 bases at V and 0 bases at J, with 15 bases in the middle. The CDR3: CASSPSRQLSTDTQYF. The CDR3 DNA reads TGTGCCAGCAGCCCCTCCCGACAGCTTAGCACAGATACGCAGTATTTT.

The chain is built from TRBV3-1 (or the pseudogene TRBV3-2) and TRBJ2-1; 7 nucleotides match TRBD1. Germline V gene data show CDR1 as LGHDT and CDR2 as YNNKEL (reference sequence). The CDR3 has 15 residues. V was clipped by 1 base and J by 6 bases; unmatched bases: 6. The CDR3 region has the DNA TGTGCCAGCAGCCAAGCCTTACAGGGGTCCAATGAGCAGTTCTTC. Its protein is CASSQALQGSNEQFF.

The rearrangement joins TRBV3-1 (or the pseudogene TRBV3-2) to TRBJ1-1; no firm D call. CDR1 is LGHDT and CDR2 is YNNKEL in the germline V gene (reference sequence). CDR3 length equals 15 residues. Deletions cut 0 bases from V and 1 base from J, with 9 bases between. Here the CDR3 reads CASSQEAVPNTEAFF. The CDR3 DNA follows: TGTGCCAGCAGCCAAGAGGCAGTTCCGAACACTGAAGCTTTCTTT.

The chain uses TRBV19 and TRBJ1-1, with no clear D. CDR1 LNHDA and CDR2 SQIVND come from the germline V gene (reference sequence). This CDR3 spans 12 amino acids. With 7 bases removed from V and 3 bases from J, the gap between germline ends came to 9 bases. Written as DNA, the CDR3 is TGTGCCAGTACCCGGGAGGACACTGAAGCTTTCTTT. Protein sequence: CASTREDTEAFF.

The J gene is TRBJ1-2, the V gene TRBV28; D gene unclear. V was clipped by 3 bases and J by 2 bases, with 7 bases between them. Germline CDR1 and CDR2: MDHEN and SYDVKM. CDR3 length equals 13 residues. In nucleotides, the CDR3 is TGTGCCAGCAGTTTTTCCACAAACTATGGCTACACCTTC. Residues: CASSFSTNYGYTF.

The chain joins TRBV7-9 to TRBJ1-1; unclear D gene. CDR3 length: 14 residues. Between the trimmed V and J ends, which lost 0 bases and 1 base, there was a span of 6 bases. The germline CDR1 and CDR2 sequences are SEHNR and FQNEAQ (reference sequence). The CDR3 here is CASSLALANTEAFF. As DNA, the CDR3 is TGTGCCAGCAGCTTAGCTTTAGCGAACACTGAAGCTTTCTTT.

This sequence joins TRBV18 and TRBJ1-5; D is uncertain. Per germline, CDR1 KGHSH and CDR2 LQKENI. The V and J ends lost 3 bases and 4 bases respectively, with 10 bases between them. CDR3 length: 14 residues. CDR3 in amino acids: CASSPWEGNQPQHF. Here the CDR3 DNA reads TGTGCCAGCTCACCGTGGGAGGGAAATCAGCCCCAGCATTTT.

DNA of the CDR3: TGTGCCAGCAGTGAACGGGGGGGCAATCAGCCCCAGCATTTT. Protein product: CASSERGGNQPQHF. The J gene is TRBJ1-5, the V gene TRBV25-1; D might be TRBD1 (5 bases). Trimming stripped 2 bases from V and 2 bases from J, with 7 bases between. CDR1 MGHDK and CDR2 SYGVNS come from the germline V gene. The CDR3 has 14 residues.

The genes are TRBV9 and TRBJ2-1, with D tentatively TRBD2 (5 bases). The CDR3 spans 13 residues. CDR1 SGDLS and CDR2 YYNGEE come from the germline V gene. The V end was cut by 0 bases, the J end by 9 bases, with 10 bases between. CDR3 nucleotides: TGTGCCAGCAGCGTAGCTACGAGGGTTGAGCAGTTCTTC. Protein sequence: CASSVATRVEQFF.

The chain has TRBV7-2 and TRBJ2-4; TRBD2 aligns across 12 bases. V shed 2 bases and J 0 bases; nucleotides not matched to a gene: 5. The germline CDR1 and CDR2 sequences are SGHTA and FQGNSA. This CDR3 has 18 residues. DNA for the CDR3: TGTGCCAGCAGCTTAAACGGACTAGCGGGGTTAGCCAAAAACATTCAGTACTTC. This encodes CASSLNGLAGLAKNIQYF.

V usage is TRBV21-1 and J usage is TRBJ1-5. TRBV21-1 is classified as a pseudogene. The CDR3 is 14 residues long. The CDR3 protein is CASSKEFGDQPQHF. CDR3 DNA: TGTGCCAGCAGCAAAGAATTTGGAGATCAGCCCCAGCATTTT.

The chain joins TRBV19 to TRBJ2-7; 11 bases map to TRBD1. This CDR3 is 14 amino acids long. The germline V gene has CDR1 LNHDA and CDR2 SQIVND (reference sequence). V lost 8 bases, J lost 3 bases, and 6 bases stayed unmatched. CDR3 in amino acids: CASDSGTGGYEQYF. The CDR3, as DNA: TGTGCCAGTGATTCCGGGACAGGGGGCTACGAGCAGTACTTC.

This rearrangement joins TRBV27 to TRBJ2-2; a possible D gene is TRBD2 (5 bases). Deletions cut 0 bases from V and 0 bases from J, with 11 bases between. The CDR3 length is 17 residues. CDR1 is MNHEY and CDR2 is SMNVEV in the germline V gene (reference sequence). Here the CDR3 reads CASSLSTGIANTGELFF. The CDR3 nucleotides read TGTGCCAGCAGTTTATCGACGGGGATCGCGAACACCGGGGAGCTGTTTTTT.

The chain is built from TRBV24-1 and TRBJ2-4, with D possibly TRBD2 on 5 matching bases. The germline V gene encodes CDR1 KGHDR and CDR2 SFDVKD. The CDR3 is 16 amino acids. The V gene lost 0 bases and the J gene lost 3 bases, with 11 bases spanning the gap. This chain's CDR3 is CATSDLAGFDKNIQYF. The DNA for the CDR3 is TGTGCCACCAGTGATTTGGCGGGTTTCGACAAAAACATTCAGTACTTC.

The chain uses TRBV27 and TRBJ2-5; the match to TRBD1 covers 7 bases. The CDR3 is 15 amino acids. Germline loops: CDR1 MNHEY, CDR2 SMNVEV (reference sequence). Trimming cost V 1 base and J 2 bases; bases outside gene matches: 4. The DNA of the CDR3 is TGTGCCAGCAGTTTATTCGGACAGGATCAAGAGACCCAGTACTTC. Its protein product is CASSLFGQDQETQYF.

The chain uses TRBV7-9 and TRBJ1-6; D perhaps matches TRBD1 (5 bases). The length of the CDR3 is 14 residues. Trimming stripped 1 base from V and 9 bases from J, with 10 bases between. The V gene's germline CDR1 is SEHNR and CDR2 FQNEAQ (reference sequence). The CDR3 loop is CASSLEGAGSPLHF. DNA for the CDR3: TGTGCCAGCAGCTTAGAAGGGGCAGGTTCACCCCTCCACTTT.

V and J are TRBV7-2 and TRBJ2-7; 9 bases agree with TRBD1. CDR3 length equals 15 residues. Germline CDR1 SGHTA, CDR2 FQGNSA. V lost 1 base and J lost 4; bases outside the gene matches: 5. CDR3 DNA sequence: TGTGCCAGCAGCTTAGTGCGAGACAGGGGGTACGAGCAGTACTTC. It encodes CASSLVRDRGYEQYF.

This chain joins TRBV28 and TRBJ1-3; D is possibly TRBD1 (6 bases). CDR3 length equals 16 residues. The V gene's germline CDR1 is MDHEN and CDR2 SYDVKM. V was clipped by 3 bases and J by 8 bases, with 20 bases between them. DNA of the CDR3: TGTGCCAGCAGTTTGCCACAGGGCCCGGACGGGTACACCATATATTTT. As protein: CASSLPQGPDGYTIYF.

The rearrangement joins TRBV11-2 to TRBJ2-7; no firm D call. The V end lost 0 bases, the J end lost 6 bases, and 9 bases lay between the germline ends. Germline values: CDR1 SGHAT, CDR2 FQNNGV. The CDR3 totals 13 residues. The DNA of the CDR3 is TGTGCCAGCAGCTTAGATAAGAACACCGAGCAGTACTTC. As protein: CASSLDKNTEQYF. Looking up the rest from reference TRBV11-2 and TRBJ2-7 gives the full variable domain: EAGVAQSPRYKIIEKRQSVAFWCNPISGHATLYWYQQILGQGPKLLIQFQNNGVVDDSQLPKDRFSAERLKGVDSTLKIQPAKLEDSAVYLCASSLDKNTEQYFGPGTRLTVT.

The gene calls are TRBV19 and TRBJ2-3; 12 bases are shared with TRBD2. The CDR3 length is 15 residues. Per the germline V gene, CDR1 is LNHDA and CDR2 is SQIVND (reference sequence). V was pared by 7 bases and J by 6 bases, with 8 bases of the junction left unmatched. CDR3 sequence: CASTLTSGRKDTQYF. The CDR3 region has the DNA TGTGCCAGTACCCTGACTAGCGGGAGAAAGGATACGCAGTATTTT.

The chain combines TRBV9 with TRBJ2-1, with 8 bases identical to TRBD2. V dropped 4 bases and J dropped 0; count of bases not matched to a gene: 6. Looked up from germline, CDR1 is SGDLS and CDR2 is YYNGEE. The CDR3 length is 16 residues. In DNA form, the CDR3 reads TGTGCCAGCAGCCTTAGCGGGATCCGCTCCTACAATGAGCAGTTCTTC. This translates into CASSLSGIRSYNEQFF.

Note on this clone: Other DNA sequences in the same sample also yield this CDR3. The chain joins TRBV5-4 to TRBJ2-2; 11 nucleotides match TRBD2. V was pared by 0 bases and J by 4 bases, with 2 bases of the junction left unmatched. This CDR3 region has 16 residues. Germline V CDR1 and CDR2: SGHNT, YYREEE (reference sequence). The CDR3 spells CASSLGTSGRTGELFF. The CDR3 DNA reads as TGTGCCAGCAGCTTGGGGACTAGCGGGCGCACCGGGGAGCTGTTTTTT.

V gene TRBV29-1 combines with J gene TRBJ2-1; 13 bases fit TRBD2. V lost 5 bases, J lost 6 bases, and 10 bases stayed unmatched. CDR3 length: 16 residues. CDR1 is SQVTM and CDR2 is ANQGSEA in the germline V gene. The CDR3 reads CSVLTSGRYPVNEQFF. CDR3 in DNA: TGCAGCGTTTTGACTAGCGGGAGGTACCCGGTCAATGAGCAGTTCTTC.

The chain's CDR3 is CASSGDRANYGYTF. CDR3 DNA: TGTGCCAGCAGTGGGGACAGAGCGAACTATGGCTACACCTTC. The genes are TRBV25-1 and TRBJ1-2; TRBD1 matches 7 bases. The CDR3 runs 14 residues. Germline CDR1 MGHDK, CDR2 SYGVNS. V shed 4 bases and J 2 bases; nucleotides not matched to a gene: 4.